The subject of this entry is one T cell receptor (beta chain). This clone occurred many times. The antigen this receptor binds is unknown. No base-level quality is on record; no much larger clone is a single base apart. This entry belongs to a study of shared clonotypes between healthy human individuals (dated by TCRdb to 2018 to 2020). Looking at the study overall: The cohort comprised two women and a few men aged 18 to 49 years. Per donor, three plates each were used for CD4 naive and CD4 memory, two for CD8 naive, and one for CD8 memory. Libraries were prepared and TCR repertoires were sequenced by different laboratories using diverse techniques, in order to increase sequencing depth and limit assay-specific biases. Blood TCR repertoires of five healthy adults were deeply sequenced to estimate repertoire size and the extent of clonotype sharing between individuals. Each donor's leukapheresis produced roughly between about 0.9 and 9.5 billion PBMCs. What the study reported, not specific to this receptor: Estimated clonotype richness was generally larger for naive than for memory subsets. Sampling was restricted to blood, and TCR repertoires in tissues likely differ from the TCR repertoires found in blood. Higher generation probabilities were observed for clonotypes shared by all four sorted-subset donors than for non-shared clonotypes. About 5% of naive CD4, approximately 3.7% of naive CD8, about 2.1% of memory CD4, and 0.4% of memory CD8 clonotypes were shared across several donors. Because the study included a small number of donors, the genetic and exposure-history diversity represented was limited. Pairwise subsampling led to the expectation that sequencing depth would affect the degree of clonotype sharing among donors. Incomplete sequencing was indicated by rarefaction of sorted-subset datasets, despite the large sequencing depth.

Using the deep immunoSEQ assay, TCR CDR3 regions were amplified from genomic DNA by multiplex PCR. Genomic DNA extracted from each cell subset was distributed evenly over all wells of several immunoSEQ 96-well plates, and each plate served as one replicate. For sorted subsets, approximately 210 ng of genomic DNA, equivalent to 25,000 to 35,000 T cell genomes, went into each replicate PCR. The purified libraries were quantified using a Qubit 3.0 fluorometer, sized with a Bioanalyzer 2100, and then quantified again using the KAPA Library Quantification kit. A separate single-read 150-cycle Illumina NextSeq 550 flow cell was used to sequence each immunoSEQ 96-well plate. From the authors' description of their analysis: Because only junctional sequences without quality scores were contained in the immunoSEQ output, filtering matching that applied to full-length reads could not be performed. To assign V/J genes and CDR3, sequences were annotated against IMGT germline references using PyIR, a Python wrapper for IgBLAST v1.9. Reads were removed for weak V/J assignments (E-value above 1e-6), missing CDR3, stop codons, out-of-frame junctions, or ambiguous translated residues. V3J clonotypes were defined by identical inferred V gene, J gene, and CDR3 amino acid sequence. Percentage overlap between repertoires was calculated by dividing the number of shared unique clonotypes by the size of the smaller repertoire. Repertoire richness was assessed with RTK rarefaction, the Chao1 estimator, and Recon v2.1 estimates of unobserved clonotypes. For all TCRbeta clonotypes obtained by the gDNA method from a few donors, generation probabilities were computed with OLGA. The table was pulled from immuneACCESS by TCRdb, which kept in-frame rearrangements only. Such tables lose some clones; where checked, under half of the loss comes from unresolved V genes, and the rest has no known cause. V, J and clone size are taken as reported in that table, and D and trimming were inferred from the DNA itself. In all, the sample holds more than 1 million clones, and 75% to 85% of those were seen once. In total, the top ten clones hold around 0.47% of the sample.

Germline trimming: 5 bases from V, 4 bases from J; junction bases outside gene matches: 7. The germline V gene (reference sequence) supplies CDR1 SEHNR and CDR2 FQNEAQ. The CDR3 numbers 16 residues from cysteine through phenylalanine. Only the CDR3 portion is preserved as DNA: 48 bases, with reading frame beginning at the first base. The donors were healthy, HIV-negative adults with no recently reported acute infections or vaccinations. Only Caucasian adults living in Nashville, Tennessee, USA were represented among the donors. CD4+ T cells were enriched through magnetic negative selection, after which naive cells were positively selected on CD45RA and the remaining negative fraction served as the memory subset. After blood collection by leukapheresis, PBMCs were isolated using Ficoll-Histopaque density gradient centrifugation and then cryopreserved in the vapor phase of liquid nitrogen. Purity and quantity of every magnetically sorted T cell population were checked by analytical flow cytometry. Each sorted fraction had its genomic DNA isolated and then quantified by UV absorbance on a Nanodrop 2000c.

This chain is built from TRBV7-9 and TRBJ2-2; 10 nucleotides in the junction match TRBD1. The specimen was memory CD4+ T cells from PBMCs. The label giving this sample's cell subset or site can be read as: CD45RA-negative fraction. This clonotype was sampled from a young man in good health. Some clones in this sample may be carry-over from other donors' samples. The nucleotide sequence is TGTGCCAGCAGCCCGGACAGGGGGTTTGCCACCGGGGAGCTGTTTTTT. Its product reads: CASSPDRGFATGELFF.